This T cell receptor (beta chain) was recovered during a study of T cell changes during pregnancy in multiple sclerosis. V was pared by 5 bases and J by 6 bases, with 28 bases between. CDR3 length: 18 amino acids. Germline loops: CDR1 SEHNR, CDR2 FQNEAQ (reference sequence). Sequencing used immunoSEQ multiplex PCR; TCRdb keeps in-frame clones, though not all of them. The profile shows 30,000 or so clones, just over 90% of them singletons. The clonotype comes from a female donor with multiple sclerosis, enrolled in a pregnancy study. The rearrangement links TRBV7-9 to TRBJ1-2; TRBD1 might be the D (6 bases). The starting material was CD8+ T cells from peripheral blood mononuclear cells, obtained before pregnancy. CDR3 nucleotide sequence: TGTGCCAGCAGCCCCTGGGTCGGACAGCTTAGGACCCAGGATGGCTACACCTTC. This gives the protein CASSPWVGQLRTQDGYTF.